The clone carrying this T cell receptor (beta chain) appeared many times. The target antigen is unknown. CDR1 and CDR2 (germline): SGHTA, FQGNSA. V gave up 4 bases and J gave up 8 bases, with 14 bases separating them. The CDR3 runs 13 residues. This specimen belongs to a study of regulatory T cells in long-lasting Graves disease. In the study overall: Antithyroid drug exposure in newly diagnosed Graves' patients had lasted under 3 months. Study findings and constraints: Analyses excluded thyroid tissue, covering peripheral blood alone.

The authors built TCR beta libraries using iRepertoire HTBI primers and Arm-PCR of CDR3 regions. As originally analysed: From all samples, identification returned 11 to 15 TRBJ and 60 to 80 TRBV segments. A single record per CDR3 protein comes from TCRdb applying MiXCR to the multiplex PCR reads. The authors' filters were not applied to this entry. Among about 220,000 distinct CDR3 sequences listed, roughly a fifth were seen once. The time point: newly diagnosed GD, antithyroid drugs for less than 3 months. RNA extracted from PBMCs served as the sequencing template. These sequences were also reported in another study, on T cells in Graves' hyperthyroidism and ophthalmopathy.

This clonotype was obtained from a woman under 40 with Graves disease. The rearrangement links TRBV7-2 to TRBJ1-1; D unclear. The material sequenced was peripheral blood mononuclear cells (PBMCs), taken at new diagnosis, from a patient treated with antithyroid drugs. The CDR3 loop reads CASSSYLQQEAFF. The CDR3 region has the DNA TGTGCCAGCAGCTCGTACTTGCAACAAGAAGCTTTCTTT.